This T cell receptor beta chain is from a study of shared clonotypes between healthy human individuals. The repertoire was sequenced with immunoSEQ multiplex PCR; TCRdb's copy has only in-frame clones and lacks some. Among about 1.1 million clones listed, 60% to 85% were seen once. V was cut by 8 bases and J by 0 bases, with 14 bases left in between. This CDR3 comprises 16 residues. Material for sequencing was memory CD4+ T cells from PBMCs. The sample's subset: CD45RA-negative fraction. The V gene is TRBV23-1, the J gene TRBJ2-6; D unclear. TRBV23-1 is marked as an open reading frame, function uncertain. The clonotype was recovered from a man younger than 30 in good health. Some clones in this sample may be carry-over from other donors' samples. Written as DNA, the CDR3 is TGCGCCAGCCCATCCGGGCCGCTCTCTGGGGCCAACGTCCTGACTTTC. Amino acids: CASPSGPLSGANVLTF.